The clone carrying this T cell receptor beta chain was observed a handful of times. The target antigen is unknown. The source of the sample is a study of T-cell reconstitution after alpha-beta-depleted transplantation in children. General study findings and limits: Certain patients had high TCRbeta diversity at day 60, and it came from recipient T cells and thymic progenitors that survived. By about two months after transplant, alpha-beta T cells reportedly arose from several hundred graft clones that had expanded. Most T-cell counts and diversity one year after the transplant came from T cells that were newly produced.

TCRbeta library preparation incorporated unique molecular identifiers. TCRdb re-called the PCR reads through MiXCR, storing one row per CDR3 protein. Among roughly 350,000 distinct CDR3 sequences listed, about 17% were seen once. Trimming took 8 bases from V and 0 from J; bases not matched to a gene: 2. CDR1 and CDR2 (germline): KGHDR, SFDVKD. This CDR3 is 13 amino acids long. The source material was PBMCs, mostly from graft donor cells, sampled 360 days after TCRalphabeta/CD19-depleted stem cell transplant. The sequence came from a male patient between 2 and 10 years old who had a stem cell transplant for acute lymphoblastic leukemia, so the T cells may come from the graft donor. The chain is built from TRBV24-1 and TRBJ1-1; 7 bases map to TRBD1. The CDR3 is CATKRGLNTEAFF. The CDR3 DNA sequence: TGTGCCACCAAGAGGGGGCTGAACACTGAAGCTTTCTTT.